This passage covers 3 T cell receptor beta chains from one sample sequenced in a study of blood T cell repertoires in COVID-19. TCRdb keeps only in-frame clones here, not all; method: immunoSEQ multiplex PCR. Of about 280,000 clones in the sample, roughly 87% were seen once. Sequenced: peripheral blood. These receptors all stem from a human donor in a cohort sampled during active COVID-19.

The chain joins TRBV4-2 to TRBJ2-1; a weak D match, TRBD2 (6 bases). V lost 3 bases and J 3 bases, leaving 9 bases between the germline ends. The CDR3 sequence is 14 residues long. Germline V gene lookup returns CDR1 LGHNA and CDR2 YNFKEQ. The CDR3 DNA reads TGTGCCAGCAGCCATCCGACTAGCTACAATGAGCAGTTCTTC. This encodes CASSHPTSYNEQFF.

The gene calls are TRBV28 and TRBJ2-1, with 7 positions matching TRBD1. The CDR3 spans 14 residues. V shed 8 bases, J shed 2 bases, and the junction held 6 bases outside the gene matches. CDR1 MDHEN and CDR2 SYDVKM come from the germline V gene. This CDR3 reads CASRRDRPYNEQFF. The DNA of the CDR3 is TGTGCCAGCCGTCGGGACAGACCCTACAATGAGCAGTTCTTC.

This clone was observed a few times. An end of the junction does not agree with germline; a read error may underlie this. V is TRBV7-9 and J is TRBJ2-7; no definite D call. Germline V gene lookup returns CDR1 SEHNR and CDR2 FQNEAQ (reference sequence). The CDR3 is 8 residues long. Here the CDR3 DNA reads TGTGCCAGCAGCCCCCGCGACTTC. This encodes CASSPRDF.